This T cell receptor beta chain was obtained from a study of Graves' ophthalmopathy and Graves' hyperthyroidism. Study at large: Upon initial diagnosis and before any treatment, peripheral blood was collected. The study's findings and limits: Detected in blood as well were most expanded thyroid clonotypes with frequency above 0.001.

In its sample, this clonotype was seen many times. The antigen is undetermined. The authors amplified TCR beta CDR3 regions, and they did so from RNA transcripts for repertoire sequencing. RT-PCR with HTBI primers came first, then second-round multiplex PCR. From the multiplex PCR reads, TCRdb called clonotypes with MiXCR, one entry per CDR3 protein. This table has some 210,000 distinct CDR3 sequences, just under 30% appearing once. Moderate-to-severe activity, with CAS ≥3, NOSPECS ≥4 and duration under 3 months, characterized the donors with ophthalmopathy. Exclusion applied to patients with other autoimmune diseases, uncontrolled infections, pregnancy or lactation. The CDR3 is 14 residues long. Germline CDR1 DFQATT, CDR2 SNEGSKA (reference sequence). Trimming took off 1 base at V and 2 bases at J, with 11 bases between the two ends.

The receptor was derived from a man aged 45-65 years with Graves' ophthalmopathy. Sequenced: peripheral blood. The V and J genes are TRBV20-1 and TRBJ1-1, with D maybe TRBD1 (5 bases). The CDR3 loop is CSARVGTANTEAFF. In DNA form, the CDR3 reads TGCAGTGCTAGAGTAGGGACGGCTAACACTGAAGCTTTCTTT.